This T cell receptor beta chain was documented in a study of control samples from healthy donors and cancer patients. Repertoires were generated with immunoSEQ multiplex PCR, while TCRdb's copy carries only in-frame clones and drops some. The sample records around 79,000 clones, 93% being singletons. The TCR was taken from a woman in her 40s with lung cancer. The specimen was PBMCs.

The CDR3 sequence: CASSLVQGSTDTQYF. CDR3 DNA: TGTGCCAGCAGCTTAGTCCAGGGAAGCACAGATACGCAGTATTTT. V usage is TRBV7-3 and J usage is TRBJ2-3; tentatively, D is TRBD1 (5 bases). Trimming removed 2 bases at V and 0 bases at J, with 9 bases between. The CDR3 sequence is 15 residues long. Germline V gene lookup returns CDR1 SGHTA and CDR2 FQGTGA.